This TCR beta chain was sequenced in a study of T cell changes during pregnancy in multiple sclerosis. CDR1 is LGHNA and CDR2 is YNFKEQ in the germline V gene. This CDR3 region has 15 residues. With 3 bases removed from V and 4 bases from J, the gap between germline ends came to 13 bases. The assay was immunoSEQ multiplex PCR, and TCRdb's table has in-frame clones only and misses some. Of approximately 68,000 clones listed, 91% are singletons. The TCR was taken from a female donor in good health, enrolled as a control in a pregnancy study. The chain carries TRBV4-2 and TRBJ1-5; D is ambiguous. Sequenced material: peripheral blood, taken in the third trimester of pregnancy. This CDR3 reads CASSHLEQANQPQHF. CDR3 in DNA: TGTGCCAGCAGCCATCTCGAGCAGGCAAATCAGCCCCAGCATTTT.